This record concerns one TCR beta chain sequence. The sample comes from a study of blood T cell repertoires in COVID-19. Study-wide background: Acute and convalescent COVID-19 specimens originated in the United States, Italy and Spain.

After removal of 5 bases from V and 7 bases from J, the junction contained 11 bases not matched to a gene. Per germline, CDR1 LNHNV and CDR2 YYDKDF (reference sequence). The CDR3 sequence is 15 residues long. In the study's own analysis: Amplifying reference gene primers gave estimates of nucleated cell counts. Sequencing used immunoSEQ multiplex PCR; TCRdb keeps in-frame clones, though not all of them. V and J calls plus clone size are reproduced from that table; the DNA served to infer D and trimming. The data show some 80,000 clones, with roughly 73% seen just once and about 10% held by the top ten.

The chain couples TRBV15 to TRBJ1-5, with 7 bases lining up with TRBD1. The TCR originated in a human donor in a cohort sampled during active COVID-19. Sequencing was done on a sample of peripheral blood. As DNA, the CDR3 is TGTGCCACCAGCGAACCGGGACAGAAAAAGCAGCCCCAGCATTTT. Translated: CATSEPGQKKQPQHF.